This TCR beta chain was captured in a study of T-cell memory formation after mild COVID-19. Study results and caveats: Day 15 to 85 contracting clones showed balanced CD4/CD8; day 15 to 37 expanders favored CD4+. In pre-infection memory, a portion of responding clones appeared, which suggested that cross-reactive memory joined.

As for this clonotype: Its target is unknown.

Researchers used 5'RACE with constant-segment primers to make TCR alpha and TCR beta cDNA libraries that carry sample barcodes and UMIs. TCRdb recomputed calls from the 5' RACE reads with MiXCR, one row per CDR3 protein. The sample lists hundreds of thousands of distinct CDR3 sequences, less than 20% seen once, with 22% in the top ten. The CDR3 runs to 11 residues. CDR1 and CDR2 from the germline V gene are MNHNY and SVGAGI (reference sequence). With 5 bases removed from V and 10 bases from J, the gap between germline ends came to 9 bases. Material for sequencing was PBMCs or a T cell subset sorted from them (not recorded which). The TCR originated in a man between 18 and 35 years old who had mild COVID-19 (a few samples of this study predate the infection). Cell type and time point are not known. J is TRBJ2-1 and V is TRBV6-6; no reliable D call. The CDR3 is CASSSRWEQFF. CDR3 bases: TGTGCCAGCAGTAGTAGGTGGGAGCAGTTCTTC.